One and the same sample provided the 13 T cell receptor beta chains below, sequenced in a study of early T cells in non-severe SARS-CoV-2 infection. A single record per CDR3 protein comes from TCRdb applying MiXCR to the 5' RACE reads. The table records about 110,000 distinct CDR3 sequences, around 13% of them present only once. The sequencing used whole blood, collected at baseline. The origin of the receptors is an adult who was a healthcare worker with PCR-confirmed SARS-CoV-2 infection or an uninfected control (not recorded which).

This chain links TRBV11-2 with TRBJ2-7, with TRBD1 matching over 8 bases. V gave up 5 bases and J gave up 3 bases; unmatched junction bases: 6. This CDR3 has 14 residues. The germline gives CDR1 SGHAT, CDR2 FQNNGV. CDR3 loop: CASSPDRVGYEQYF. The CDR3 DNA sequence: TGTGCCAGCAGCCCGGACAGGGTGGGCTACGAGCAGTACTTC.

J is TRBJ2-7 and V is TRBV27; TRBD1 matches 7 bases. The CDR3 loop spans 15 amino acids. V was pared by 4 bases and J by 3 bases, with 9 bases of the junction left unmatched. Germline CDR1 reads MNHEY; CDR2 reads SMNVEV (reference sequence). Here the CDR3 DNA reads TGTGCCAGCAGTTCTGAGGGGGCTGGCGGCTACGAGCAGTACTTC. Its protein product is CASSSEGAGGYEQYF.

The rearrangement uses TRBV4-1 and TRBJ2-1; 11 bases are a match to TRBD2. Trimming removed 4 bases from V and 7 bases from J; junction bases left unmatched: 21. The CDR3 extends over 20 amino acids. Germline CDR1 MGHRA, CDR2 YSYEKL. DNA of the CDR3: TGCGCCAGCAGCCTTATTCCCGGGACTAGCGGTATATCCAAACGTAATGAGCAGTTCTTC. Protein sequence: CASSLIPGTSGISKRNEQFF.

This chain connects TRBV7-8 to TRBJ1-2; 7 nucleotides align to TRBD1. Germline V gene lookup returns CDR1 SGHVS and CDR2 FQNEAQ. This CDR3 spans 14 amino acids. V gave up 5 bases and J gave up 4 bases; unmatched junction bases: 7. In DNA form, the CDR3 reads TGTGCCAGCAGCACAGGGGCGCGGGGCTATGGCTACACCTTC. Translation: CASSTGARGYGYTF.

The J gene is TRBJ2-7, the V gene TRBV6-5; 7 bases line up with TRBD2. Germline trimming cut 5 bases from V and 2 bases from J; bases unmatched to any gene: 6. Germline V gene sequence: CDR1 MNHEY, CDR2 SVGAGI. The CDR3 contains 14 residues. CDR3 sequence: CASSRDYAPYEQYF. The CDR3 DNA reads TGTGCCAGCAGTCGGGACTACGCGCCCTACGAGCAGTACTTC.

This clonotype turned up a few times. The rearrangement joins TRBV20-1 to TRBJ2-3, with 8 bases that match TRBD2. CDR1 is DFQATT, CDR2 SNEGSKA, per germline (reference sequence). With 0 bases clipped from V and 4 bases from J, the junction kept 3 bases outside the gene matches. The CDR3 totals 14 residues. Here the CDR3 reads CSARDRGGADTQYF. The CDR3 nucleotides are TGCAGTGCTAGAGATCGGGGGGGGGCAGATACGCAGTATTTT.

The chain combines TRBV18 with TRBJ1-2, with D perhaps matching TRBD1 (6 bases). The CDR3 is 15 residues long. The V gene's germline CDR1 is KGHSH and CDR2 LQKENI. Trimming left V 0 bases short and J 4 bases short, with 12 bases between. CDR3 amino acids: CASSPPGQPSYGYTF. The CDR3 region has the DNA TGTGCCAGCTCACCACCCGGACAGCCCTCCTATGGCTACACCTTC.

V is TRBV20-1 and J is TRBJ2-7; the D gene could be TRBD1 or TRBD2 (5 bases each). Trimming took off 0 bases at V and 0 bases at J, with 15 bases between the two ends. Germline V CDR1 and CDR2: DFQATT, SNEGSKA (reference sequence). CDR3 size: 16 residues. For the CDR3, the DNA is TGCAGTGCTAGAGATGGGGCAGGGACCAGCTCCTACGAGCAGTACTTC. Translated, it gives CSARDGAGTSSYEQYF.

Ten or more counts support this clonotype. The chain employs TRBV11-2 and TRBJ2-1, with 7 bases matching TRBD1. Germline lookup yields CDR1 SGHAT and CDR2 FQNNGV. The CDR3 has 13 amino acids. V shed 2 bases and J 10 bases; nucleotides not matched to a gene: 5. The CDR3 region is CASSLYRDSEQFF. As DNA, the CDR3 is TGTGCCAGCAGCTTATACAGGGACAGCGAGCAGTTCTTC.

This clonotype was observed a handful of times. This chain joins TRBV3-1 and TRBJ2-3; TRBD2 agrees at 8 bases. CDR1 LGHDT and CDR2 YNNKEL come from the germline V gene (reference sequence). This CDR3 has 15 amino acids. With 4 bases clipped from V and 6 bases from J, the junction kept 9 bases outside the gene matches. The CDR3 protein is CASSLELAAPDTQYF. The CDR3 DNA reads TGTGCCAGCAGCCTCGAACTAGCGGCGCCCGATACGCAGTATTTT.

This clonotype was seen only a few times. V is TRBV7-2 and J is TRBJ1-6, with 7 bases aligning to TRBD1. V dropped 5 bases and J dropped 8; count of bases not matched to a gene: 6. Germline loops: CDR1 SGHTA, CDR2 FQGNSA. There are 14 residues in the CDR3. CDR3 amino acids: CASSERQGYSPLHF. DNA for the CDR3: TGTGCCAGCAGCGAGCGACAGGGCTATTCACCCCTCCACTTT.

CDR3 DNA sequence: TGTGCCAGCTCACAGGGAGACCCCAACACCGGGGAGCTGTTTTTT. This encodes CASSQGDPNTGELFF. The chain employs TRBV18 and TRBJ2-2; a weak D match, TRBD2 (5 bases). Germline V lookup: CDR1 KGHSH, CDR2 LQKENI. The CDR3 runs to 15 residues. V was shortened by 4 bases and J by 2 bases, with 11 bases between the two germline ends.

Points on this clonotype: The junction departs from the called germline gene at one end, perhaps through a read error. The CDR3 region is CASSQTVVGTQYF. The DNA of the CDR3 is TGTGCTAGCAGCCAGACGGTAGTGGGGACGCAGTATTTT. The V call is TRBV7-7, the J call TRBJ2-3, with D hard to call. CDR3 length: 13 residues. CDR1 and CDR2 (germline): SSHAT, FNYEAQ (reference sequence).